This T cell receptor (beta chain) was documented in a study of identical twins. One entry per CDR3 protein, called by TCRdb with MiXCR from the 5' RACE reads. Of some 1,700,000 distinct CDR3 sequences in the sample, roughly a third were seen once. Trimming took 6 bases from V and 9 from J; bases not matched to a gene: 15. The germline CDR1 and CDR2 sequences are LGHDT and YNNKEL (reference sequence). The CDR3 sequence is 17 residues long. Many counts were recorded for this clonotype. Sequencing was carried out using cord blood. This chain uses TRBV3-1 with TRBJ2-1; TRBD2 matches at 12 bases. The source is a newborn girl in good health. This CDR3 is CASRPYPGLAGFSEQFF. In nucleotides, the CDR3 is TGTGCCAGCAGACCCTACCCTGGACTAGCGGGATTTAGTGAGCAGTTCTTC.